The 30 T cell receptor beta chains in this list originate from one sample, sequenced in a study of OX40 agonist ivuxolimab in advanced cancers. TCRdb keeps only in-frame clones here, not all; method: immunoSEQ multiplex PCR. The sample consists of more than 60,000 clones, more than 60% of them appearing once. This specimen consisted of CD4+ or CD8+ T cells sorted from blood, obtained in a trial of the OX40 agonist ivuxolimab. Source of these receptors: an adult with an advanced solid tumor such as melanoma, head and neck, liver or kidney cancer.

This chain connects TRBV7-3 to TRBJ2-2; 11 bases align to TRBD2. The V gene end was trimmed by 5 bases and the J gene end by 1 base; junction bases not matched to a gene: 6. CDR3 length equals 17 residues. In germline, CDR1 is SGHTA, CDR2 FQGTGA. The CDR3 region is CASSDRTSGRNTGELFF. CDR3 nucleotide sequence: TGTGCCAGCAGCGACAGAACTAGCGGGAGGAACACCGGGGAGCTGTTTTTT.

The chain is built from TRBV13 and TRBJ1-4; TRBD1 matches 10 bases. This CDR3 has 16 residues. CDR1 PRHDT and CDR2 FYEKMQ come from the germline V gene (reference sequence). Trimming cost V 5 bases and J 0 bases; bases outside gene matches: 3. The CDR3 nucleotides read TGTGCCAGCAGCCCTGGACAGGGGGCAACTAATGAAAAACTGTTTTTT. Protein: CASSPGQGATNEKLFF.

This chain links TRBV28 with TRBJ2-5; the D is unclear. The CDR3 extends over 15 amino acids. Germline assignment: CDR1 MDHEN and CDR2 SYDVKM. V dropped 3 bases and J dropped 0 bases, with 11 bases sitting between them. CDR3 nucleotide sequence: TGTGCCAGCAGTTTTGGTTCAGCGTACCAAGAGACCCAGTACTTC. It translates to CASSFGSAYQETQYF.

This clone has only one observation. The rearrangement joins TRBV5-1 to TRBJ1-2; possible D gene TRBD1, 5 bases. The CDR3 consists of 11 residues. CDR1 and CDR2 from the germline V gene are SGHRS and YFSETQ. The V end was cut by 3 bases, the J end by 8 bases, with 8 bases between. The CDR3 coding sequence is TGCGCCAGCAGCTCGACAGTCGGCTACACCTTC. This translates into CASSSTVGYTF.

This clone was seen more than once but under ten times. Other DNA sequences of this sample code for an identical CDR3. The rearrangement uses TRBV9 and TRBJ2-2; 9 nucleotides match TRBD2. J lost 5 bases, V lost 1 base, and 3 bases had no gene match. The germline V gene has CDR1 SGDLS and CDR2 YYNGEE. CDR3 size: 15 residues. CDR3 in DNA: TGTGCCAGCAGCGTACTAGCGGGAAATACCGGGGAGCTGTTTTTT. Its protein is CASSVLAGNTGELFF.

The rearrangement uses TRBV5-1 and TRBJ2-5; 8 nucleotides match TRBD2. The V gene end was trimmed by 0 bases and the J gene end by 9 bases; junction bases not matched to a gene: 7. The CDR3 is 14 residues long. Germline V CDR1 and CDR2: SGHRS, YFSETQ. CDR3 DNA sequence: TGCGCCAGCAGCTTGGATGGCGGGAGGATGTCCCAGTACTTC. It specifies CASSLDGGRMSQYF.

The chain combines TRBV7-2 with TRBJ2-7; 7 nucleotides match TRBD1. In germline, CDR1 is SGHTA, CDR2 FQGNSA. J gave up 6 bases and V 6 bases, and 11 bases lay outside the gene matches. The CDR3 sequence is 14 residues long. CDR3 amino acids: CASSLLWTGREQYF. CDR3 nucleotides: TGTGCCAGCAGTTTGCTGTGGACAGGCCGCGAGCAGTACTTC. Looking up the rest from reference TRBV7-2 and TRBJ2-7 gives the full variable domain: GAGVSQSPSNKVTEKGKDVELRCDPISGHTALYWYRQSLGQGLEFLIYFQGNSAPDKSGLPSDRFSAERTGGSVSTLTIQRTQQEDSAVYLCASSLLWTGREQYFGPGTRLTVT.

The V call is TRBV7-8, the J call TRBJ2-7; TRBD1 matches at 10 bases. V trimming: 6 bases; J trimming: 4 bases; junction bases outside the gene matches: 9. CDR3 size: 15 residues. Germline V gives CDR1 SGHVS, CDR2 FQNEAQ. In DNA, the CDR3 is TGTGCCAGCAGTTCAAGTACGGGACAGGGGTACGAGCAGTACTTC. Translation gives CASSSSTGQGYEQYF.

In DNA form, the CDR3 reads TGCGCCAGCAGTGGAGGGGACTATGGCTACACCTTC. Its translation: CASSGGDYGYTF. The chain couples TRBV10-2 to TRBJ1-2, with D maybe TRBD1 (5 bases). CDR3 length: 12 amino acids. Germline V CDR1 and CDR2: WSHSY, SAAADI. Trimming shortened V by 4 bases and J by 3 bases, and 6 bases separated the two germline ends.

The chain has TRBV5-1 and TRBJ2-2; 8 bases agree with TRBD1. Germline assignment: CDR1 SGHRS and CDR2 YFSETQ. V lost 1 base to trimming and J lost 6 bases; unmatched junction nucleotides: 8. The CDR3 sequence is 16 residues long. CDR3: CASSLWGTGGPGELFF. CDR3 coding DNA: TGCGCCAGCAGCTTGTGGGGGACAGGAGGACCCGGGGAGCTGTTTTTT.

The chain employs TRBV5-1 and TRBJ1-2, with D unresolved. CDR1 and CDR2 from the germline V gene are SGHRS and YFSETQ. The length of the CDR3 is 14 residues. The germline V and J ends were trimmed by 0 bases and 6 bases, with 12 bases remaining between them. Written as DNA, the CDR3 is TGCGCCAGCAGCTTGGGATACCAATTAAATGGCTACACCTTC. It codes for CASSLGYQLNGYTF.

In DNA form, the CDR3 reads TGCGCCAGCAGCTTCGGTTCCGGCAGCGAGCAGTACTTC. The encoded protein is CASSFGSGSEQYF. This chain connects TRBV5-1 to TRBJ2-7; D is unresolved. CDR1 is SGHRS and CDR2 is YFSETQ in the germline V gene. The CDR3 is made up of 13 amino acids. V lost 2 bases to trimming and J lost 6 bases, with 12 bases between them.

This chain uses TRBV10-3 with TRBJ1-4, with 11 nucleotides matching TRBD1. With V trimmed by 0 bases and J by 4 bases, 4 bases remained unmatched. Germline V gene sequence: CDR1 ENHRY, CDR2 SYGVKD. The CDR3 consists of 17 residues. CDR3 sequence reads: CAISESQGQGVNEKLFF. The CDR3 nucleotides read TGTGCCATCAGTGAGTCCCAGGGACAGGGGGTTAATGAAAAACTGTTTTTT.

The chain combines TRBV2 with TRBJ1-4; 7 bases match TRBD1. The germline V gene encodes CDR1 SNHLY and CDR2 FYNNEI. The trim removed 6 bases at V and 3 bases at J, leaving 7 bases unmatched. The CDR3 sequence is 15 residues long. CDR3: CASRVQGTSNEKLFF. CDR3 DNA sequence: TGTGCCAGCAGAGTACAGGGGACGTCTAATGAAAAACTGTTTTTT.

This chain joins TRBV28 and TRBJ2-5, with a tentative D call TRBD2 (5 bases). Germline V gene data show CDR1 as MDHEN and CDR2 as SYDVKM. This CDR3 has 16 residues. Trimming left V 5 bases short and J 7 bases short, with 23 bases between. CDR3 sequence: CASSPPGRSGSGTQYF. CDR3 sequence (DNA): TGTGCCAGCAGTCCCCCGGGGAGATCGGGCTCCGGGACCCAGTACTTC.

The chain links TRBV13 to TRBJ2-7; D is unclear. Germline V lookup: CDR1 PRHDT, CDR2 FYEKMQ (reference sequence). V shed 0 bases and J shed 5 bases, with 11 bases lying between them. The CDR3 runs to 14 residues. CDR3 in amino acids: CASSLGLRLNEQYF. CDR3 nucleotide sequence: TGTGCCAGCAGCTTAGGTCTCAGGCTGAACGAGCAGTACTTC.

The chain joins TRBV7-8 to TRBJ1-4, with a possible D match to TRBD1 (5 bases). This CDR3 spans 13 amino acids. Germline V CDR1 and CDR2: SGHVS, FQNEAQ. V lost 3 bases to trimming and J lost 10 bases, with 12 bases between them. The chain's CDR3 is CASSLTVDGKLFF. The CDR3 bases are TGTGCCAGCAGCTTGACAGTCGATGGAAAACTGTTTTTT.

The J gene is TRBJ1-4, the V gene TRBV7-9; D is unclear. Trimming shortened V by 5 bases and J by 8 bases, and 18 bases separated the two germline ends. The CDR3 extends over 15 amino acids. Per the germline V gene, CDR1 is SEHNR and CDR2 is FQNEAQ (reference sequence). CDR3 loop: CASSPYPPAGEKLFF. CDR3 in DNA: TGTGCCAGCAGCCCTTACCCCCCAGCGGGCGAAAAACTGTTTTTT.

This clone came up once. This chain uses TRBV5-1 with TRBJ2-1, with TRBD2 identical over 11 bases. This CDR3 comprises 16 residues. Germline V gene sequence: CDR1 SGHRS, CDR2 YFSETQ. The junction had 13 bases not matched to a gene; V was cut back by 4 bases and J by 10 bases. Here the CDR3 reads CASSPSSGGILEEQFF. In DNA form, the CDR3 reads TGCGCCAGCAGCCCCTCTAGCGGGGGGATTTTGGAGGAGCAGTTCTTC.

The chain combines TRBV10-2 with TRBJ2-1; TRBD2 agrees at 7 bases. The germline CDR1 and CDR2 sequences are WSHSY and SAAADI. V gave up 4 bases and J gave up 9 bases; unmatched junction bases: 3. CDR3 length equals 12 residues. The CDR3 sequence is CASSGTSGEQFF. Here the CDR3 DNA reads TGCGCCAGCAGTGGGACTAGTGGTGAGCAGTTCTTC.

This sequence joins TRBV19 and TRBJ1-1; a weak D match, TRBD1 (5 bases). Deletions cut 3 bases from V and 1 base from J, with 9 bases between. The CDR3 covers 14 residues. Per germline, CDR1 LNHDA and CDR2 SQIVND (reference sequence). DNA for the CDR3: TGTGCCAGTAGTATCGGGACGGCGAACACTGAAGCTTTCTTT. As protein: CASSIGTANTEAFF. Variable domain in full (rest from reference TRBV19 and TRBJ1-1): DGGITQSPKYLFRKEGQNVTLSCEQNLNHDAMYWYRQDPGQGLRLIYYSQIVNDFQKGDIAEGYSVSREKKESFPLTVTSAQKNPTAFYLCASSIGTANTEAFFGQGTRLTVV.

This chain links TRBV5-1 with TRBJ1-1; D is ambiguous. The CDR3 runs 15 residues. The germline V gene has CDR1 SGHRS and CDR2 YFSETQ. V lost 0 bases and J lost 3, with 12 bases in between. As DNA, the CDR3 is TGCGCCAGCAGCTTGGACTCAGGTGGAGACACTGAAGCTTTCTTT. This translates into CASSLDSGGDTEAFF.

V gene TRBV18 combines with J gene TRBJ2-5; possibly TRBD2 for D (6 bases). This CDR3 contains 15 residues. CDR1 and CDR2 from the germline V gene are KGHSH and LQKENI. Deletions cut 6 bases from V and 2 bases from J, with 16 bases between. CDR3 sequence: CASSQSTGVQETQYF. The CDR3 nucleotides read TGTGCCAGCTCGCAAAGCACGGGGGTTCAAGAGACCCAGTACTTC.

With respect to this clone: A read error may account for a junction end that differs from germline. CDR3 bases: TGTGCCCGAGCCCTTAGTGTCTTC. Translated: CARALSVF. V gene TRBV30 combines with J gene TRBJ2-1; D unresolved. The germline CDR1 and CDR2 sequences are GTSNPN and SVGIG (reference sequence). This CDR3 is built from 8 residues.

The CDR3 DNA is TGTGCCTGGAGTTTGGGTATTGGCACAGATACGCAGTATTTT. It specifies CAWSLGIGTDTQYF. The gene calls are TRBV30 and TRBJ2-3; D not certain. CDR3 length equals 14 residues. Germline lookup yields CDR1 GTSNPN and CDR2 SVGIG (reference sequence). V shed 2 bases and J shed 1 base, with 10 bases lying between them.

This chain links TRBV6-5 with TRBJ1-2; D gene ambiguous. Germline V CDR1 and CDR2: MNHEY, SVGAGI. Trimming removed 0 bases at V and 8 bases at J, with 4 bases between. The length of the CDR3 is 11 residues. The DNA of the CDR3 is TGTGCCAGCAGTTACTCATACGGCTACACCTTC. Translated, it gives CASSYSYGYTF.

The chain employs TRBV5-4 and TRBJ1-6; 9 bases line up with TRBD1. CDR3 length: 15 residues. The V and J ends lost 3 bases and 7 bases, in that order; junction bases with no gene match: 5. Per the germline V gene, CDR1 is SGHNT and CDR2 is YYREEE (reference sequence). CDR3 sequence: CASSWEDRGNSPLHF. CDR3 nucleotides: TGTGCCAGCAGCTGGGAAGACAGGGGGAATTCACCCCTCCACTTT.

The V gene is TRBV10-3, the J gene TRBJ2-3; 10 nucleotides align to TRBD2. This CDR3 has 15 amino acids. V lost 3 bases and J lost 4; bases outside the gene matches: 4. Per germline, CDR1 ENHRY and CDR2 SYGVKD. The CDR3: CAISDSSGSADTQYF. CDR3 DNA sequence: TGTGCCATCAGTGACTCTAGCGGGAGCGCAGATACGCAGTATTTT.

The V and J genes are TRBV7-2 and TRBJ2-7; 7 nucleotides match TRBD2. Per the germline V gene, CDR1 is SGHTA and CDR2 is FQGNSA. The ends lost 3 bases at V and 3 bases at J; junction bases unmatched: 5. The CDR3 consists of 14 residues. As DNA, the CDR3 is TGTGCCAGCAGCTTGTCAGGCGGGAGCTACGAGCAGTACTTC. Its translation: CASSLSGGSYEQYF.

The chain has TRBV7-3 and TRBJ2-7; possibly TRBD1 or TRBD2 for D (5 bases each). V shed 5 bases and J shed 3 bases, with 17 bases lying between them. There are 15 residues in the CDR3. From germline, CDR1 is SGHTA and CDR2 FQGTGA. The CDR3 DNA reads as TGTGCCAGCAGCCCGACGGGGCCATCTAACTACGAGCAGTACTTC. Protein: CASSPTGPSNYEQYF. The full variable domain, completed using reference TRBV7-3 and TRBJ2-7, is GAGVSQTPSNKVTEKGKYVELRCDPISGHTALYWYRQSLGQGPEFLIYFQGTGAADDSGLPNDRFFAVRPEGSVSTLKIQRTERGDSAVYLCASSPTGPSNYEQYFGPGTRLTVT.